This T cell receptor (beta chain) emerged from a study of blood T cell repertoires in COVID-19 (TCRdb year 2020). A note on the overall study: Samples from collaborators originated in the United States, Italy and Spain and spanned both the acute and convalescent phases of COVID-19. The material from the prospective study consisted of cDNA or gDNA derived from T cells, B-cell-depleted T cells, or PBMCs. Deeply sampled blood TCRbeta repertoires from subjects exposed to, actively infected with, or recovered from COVID-19 were included in the dataset. The repertoires were released in a freely available public database intended as a resource for research on the immune response to SARS-CoV-2. The samples were drawn from two sources: the first 160 participants of the ongoing ImmuneRACE study, and 1,000 to 1,500 subjects contributed by 6 global collaborators. Sample metadata almost always included a de-identified subject ID, COVID-19 status, age in years and sex. Where available, HLA class I and class II types were taken from metadata supplied by the sample provider and were not determined by assay-based typing. Overall study results and their limits: The quantity of clinical and demographic metadata differed by source and by participant and was supplied without curation.

TCRbeta CDR3 regions were amplified from genomic DNA using the immunoSEQ Assay, a bias-controlled multiplex PCR. As for the authors' bioinformatics: The number of nucleated cells in each sample was estimated by amplification of reference gene primers within the assay. To quantify the absolute abundance of each unique TCRbeta CDR3 rearrangement, sequence reads were collapsed and filtered. For each sample, productive Simpson clonality was calculated as the square root of Simpson's diversity index across productive rearrangements. The table comes from immuneACCESS by way of TCRdb, which keeps in-frame sequences with V and J called. Part of the clones is missing from these tables; in studies checked, under half for an unresolved V gene and the rest for unknown reasons. V and J calls and clone size are copied from that table; D and trimming were computed from the DNA. Within this sample are 400,000 to 450,000 clones, with 90% of them counted one time only. The ten largest clones represent more than 0.55% of the sample.

CDR1 and CDR2 were assigned from the germline V gene (reference sequence) as SGHNT and YYREEE. V and J are truncated by 0 bases and 1 base respectively, leaving an intervening sequence of 19 bases. The CDR3 goes from the cysteine to the phenylalanine over 18 residues. CDR3 DNA only is kept here, 54 bases in frame from base 1. In regard to this clone: Which antigen it targets is not known. No base-level quality is on record; no much larger clone is a single base apart.

In the prospective study, participants were about 18 to 100 years old, resided in fewer than 25 geographic areas of the United States, and were enrolled through a virtual design. Cohort assignment in the prospective study relied on participant-reported clinical history from a screening survey and a study questionnaire. For ImmuneRACE Cohort 3, a participant was defined as recovered based on two consecutive negative NP/OP PCR tests, clearance by a healthcare professional, or resolution of symptoms. Each participant in the prospective study had whole blood, serum and a nasopharyngeal or oropharyngeal swab collected by mobile phlebotomists. Participants in the prospective study had the option to provide additional blood draws and questionnaires over a 2-month period. Before DNA extraction, prospective study blood samples were shipped either frozen or at room temperature.

The sequence joins TRBV5-4 to TRBJ1-1; matching of 5 bases hints at TRBD1 as the D gene. The sample comprised PBMCs or T cells enriched from blood (not recorded which). This clonotype originated in a man between 18 and 35 years old who had recovered from COVID-19. The DNA sequence is TGTGCCAGCAGCTTGGAGGCAGGGCTAAGAGCAGGGAACACTGAAGCTTTCTTT. The encoded protein is CASSLEAGLRAGNTEAFF.